This T cell receptor (beta chain) came from a study of Ad26.COV2.S vaccination and SARS-CoV-2 variants. In the study overall: Intramuscular Ad26.COV2.S at 5x10^10 or 1x10^11 viral particles.

Findings of the study overall: Measurements of TCR breadth and depth may have given underestimates of the total T cell responses. For non-spike TCRs, breadth in vaccine recipients resembled that in placebo recipients.

Measured with immunoSEQ multiplex PCR; TCRdb has only the in-frame clones, and not every one. The sample has about 320,000 clones, 90% seen once. Germline assignment: CDR1 SNHLY and CDR2 FYNNEI. The CDR3 loop spans 18 amino acids. Trimming cost V 6 bases and J 4 bases, with 24 bases left between them. Concerning this clone: Its antigen is unknown.

Treatment specified: roughly 20 received Ad26.COV2.S at low or high dose, single or two shots; about five received placebo; per-sample allocation not given. Samples were taken on day 63 after the first vaccine or placebo injection. Boston provided a donor who was an adult aged 18-55 years. The sequence was collected from a person between 18 and 65 years old who received the Ad26.COV2.S COVID-19 vaccine or a placebo. The rearrangement uses TRBV2 and TRBJ2-2; TRBD2 might be the D (6 bases). The specimen comprised peripheral blood, sampled in a trial of Ad26.COV2.S vaccine versus placebo. The CDR3 nucleotides read TGTGCCAGCAGGGTTACGACTAGTTCAGCGTCCTTCACCGGGGAGCTGTTTTTT. The encoded protein is CASRVTTSSASFTGELFF.